Listed below are T cell receptor beta chains from one sample, sequenced in a study of a mutant IDH1 vaccine in newly diagnosed glioma. Their target antigens are unknown. Some clones are missing from TCRdb's copy, which holds only in-frame ones; the method was immunoSEQ multiplex PCR. The sample lists 20,000 to 25,000 clones, 70% to 80% seen once, with 6.5% to 9% in the top ten. The sequencing here drew on PBMCs, taken from a glioma patient whose treatment included an IDH1 peptide vaccine. All receptors derive from a man aged 35 to 55 with glioma. CDR3s include the opening cysteine and the closing phenylalanine or tryptophan. Fields, in order: CDR3 protein, V gene, J gene, D gene. The D gene is left open where the match is weak.

CDR3aa: CASSPGGVSIYF
v_gene: TRBV4-2
j_gene: TRBJ1-3
d_gene: .

CDR3aa: CATSRPGTGTEAFF
v_gene: TRBV15
j_gene: TRBJ1-1
d_gene: TRBD1

CDR3aa: CASSTGTGRKDEQYF
v_gene: TRBV7-7
j_gene: TRBJ2-7
d_gene: TRBD1

CDR3aa: CASSRDGELFF
v_gene: TRBV11-3
j_gene: TRBJ2-2
d_gene: .

CDR3aa: CASSQENRGGNTEAFF
v_gene: TRBV4-1
j_gene: TRBJ1-1
d_gene: TRBD1

CDR3aa: CASSLGLRETQYF
v_gene: TRBV11-2
j_gene: TRBJ2-5
d_gene: .

CDR3aa: CAWRTGGPGANVLTF
v_gene: TRBV30
j_gene: TRBJ2-6
d_gene: TRBD2

CDR3aa: CSVVSGLAEAFF
v_gene: TRBV29-1
j_gene: TRBJ1-1
d_gene: .

CDR3aa: CASSFGRRNTEAFF
v_gene: TRBV7-8
j_gene: TRBJ1-1
d_gene: .

CDR3aa: CASSLEGRTDTQYF
v_gene: TRBV5-1
j_gene: TRBJ2-3
d_gene: .

CDR3aa: CASSTRTVQETQYF
v_gene: TRBV7-6
j_gene: TRBJ2-5
d_gene: .

CDR3aa: CASSYIQANYGYTF
v_gene: TRBV7-8
j_gene: TRBJ1-2
d_gene: .

CDR3aa: CASSPPRWTFGMNTEAFF
v_gene: TRBV7-9
j_gene: TRBJ1-1
d_gene: .

CDR3aa: CASSLVRGEGYTF
v_gene: TRBV7-9
j_gene: TRBJ1-2
d_gene: .

CDR3aa: CASSLDGYTEAFF
v_gene: TRBV2
j_gene: TRBJ1-1
d_gene: .

CDR3aa: CASNGGADGYTF
v_gene: TRBV5-6
j_gene: TRBJ1-2
d_gene: .

CDR3aa: CASSTRTSGSYNEQFF
v_gene: TRBV11-2
j_gene: TRBJ2-1
d_gene: TRBD2

CDR3aa: CASSYVLNEQFF
v_gene: TRBV6-6
j_gene: TRBJ2-1
d_gene: .

CDR3aa: CASRPTVDNEQFF
v_gene: TRBV6-5
j_gene: TRBJ2-1
d_gene: .

CDR3aa: CASSLAGVLSGYTF
v_gene: TRBV5-4
j_gene: TRBJ1-2
d_gene: .

CDR3aa: CASSKSAGLLNEKLFF
v_gene: TRBV27
j_gene: TRBJ1-4
d_gene: .

CDR3aa: CASSYGYGYTF
v_gene: TRBV6-5
j_gene: TRBJ1-2
d_gene: .

CDR3aa: CASSSSALARVGETQYF
v_gene: TRBV5-1
j_gene: TRBJ2-5
d_gene: TRBD2

CDR3aa: CASSYQGAGAFF
v_gene: TRBV7-9
j_gene: TRBJ1-1
d_gene: TRBD1

CDR3aa: CASSLRWDSRGIRYF
v_gene: TRBV11-2
j_gene: TRBJ2-5
d_gene: .

CDR3aa: CASSSRQGTGELFF
v_gene: TRBV5-1
j_gene: TRBJ2-2
d_gene: TRBD1

CDR3aa: CASSNRDHNTGELFF
v_gene: TRBV7-8
j_gene: TRBJ2-2
d_gene: .

CDR3aa: CASSLGVAGNTIYF
v_gene: TRBV11-2
j_gene: TRBJ1-3
d_gene: .

CDR3aa: CASSDFGRNYGYTF
v_gene: TRBV5-5
j_gene: TRBJ1-2
d_gene: .

CDR3aa: CASSDTAGARTEAFF
v_gene: TRBV10-1
j_gene: TRBJ1-1
d_gene: .

CDR3aa: CASSASSMGHEQYF
v_gene: TRBV14
j_gene: TRBJ2-7
d_gene: .

CDR3aa: CASSYSIAAGDNEQFF
v_gene: TRBV6-5
j_gene: TRBJ2-1
d_gene: TRBD2

CDR3aa: CASSLEVSRGRGYTF
v_gene: TRBV5-5
j_gene: TRBJ1-2
d_gene: .